A selection of T cell receptor beta chains follows, all from one sample in a study of T cells in tumors after PD-1 blockade. Generated by immunoSEQ multiplex PCR, the TCRdb table keeps only in-frame clones and is missing some. The sample lists about 12,000 clones; approximately 63% were seen once. The sequenced sample was tumor tissue, obtained before anti-PD-1 treatment. The origin of the receptors is a human donor with basal cell carcinoma. CDR3s include the opening cysteine and the closing phenylalanine or tryptophan. The D gene is left open where the match is weak. Rows may omit the clone size; those that give it use once, few, many or a size class.

>TRBV14|TRBJ2-7|.|TRBD1
CASSYLGTGGGEQYF
TGTGCCAGCAGCTATTTGGGGACAGGGGGTGGCGAGCAGTACTTC
>TRBV4-3|TRBJ1-4|.|.
CASSQVWRGGNEKLFF
TGCGCCAGCAGCCAAGTTTGGAGGGGAGGTAATGAAAAACTGTTTTTT
>TRBV14|TRBJ2-1|.|TRBD2
CASSQELAGASGEQFF
TGTGCCAGCAGCCAAGAACTAGCGGGAGCCTCGGGCGAGCAGTTCTTC
>TRBV25-1|TRBJ2-2|.|TRBD1
CARRDRDQNTGELFF
TGTGCCAGGAGGGACAGGGACCAGAACACCGGGGAGCTGTTTTTT
>TRBV28|TRBJ1-4|.|TRBD1
CASSFFFIQGASSATNEKLFF
TGTGCCAGCAGCTTTTTTTTTATTCAGGGGGCTTCGTCTGCAACTAATGAAAAACTGTTTTTT
>TRBV20-1|TRBJ1-1|.|.
CSASSMNTEAFF
TGCAGTGCTAGTAGCATGAACACTGAAGCTTTCTTT
>TRBV5-4|TRBJ2-7|.|.
CASSTRGIETYEQYF
TGTGCCAGCAGCACGAGGGGGATAGAAACTTACGAGCAGTACTTC
>TRBV2|TRBJ1-2|.|TRBD1
CASSAQGQGMDTF
TGTGCCAGCAGTGCCCAGGGACAGGGGATGGACACCTTC
>TRBV6-6|TRBJ1-2|.|.
CASSYGQGLGYGYTF
TGTGCCAGCAGTTACGGCCAGGGCCTAGGCTATGGCTACACCTTC
>TRBV7-2|TRBJ1-6|.|.
CASSYEGANSPLHF
TGTGCCAGCAGCTACGAAGGGGCAAATTCACCCCTCCACTTT
>TRBV30|TRBJ1-1|.|.
CAWTGGENTEAFF
TGTGCCTGGACCGGAGGGGAGAACACTGAAGCTTTCTTT
>TRBV3-1/TRBV3-2|TRBJ2-7|.|.
CASSGVSYEQYF
TGTGCCAGCAGCGGAGTCTCCTACGAGCAGTACTTC
>TRBV19|TRBJ1-3|.|.
CASSIKSGNTIYF
TGTGCCAGTAGTATAAAGTCTGGAAACACCATATATTTT
>TRBV13|TRBJ2-5|.|TRBD2
CASSPGLAGRLETQYF
TGTGCCAGCAGCCCCGGACTAGCGGGGAGATTAGAGACCCAGTACTTC
>TRBV7-9|TRBJ2-1|few|.
CASSLVRLTSSYNEQFF
TGTGCCAGCAGCTTAGTTAGGCTAACGAGCTCCTACAATGAGCAGTTCTTC
>TRBV5-1|TRBJ2-1|few|TRBD2
CASSPRRAGGSYNEQFF
TGCGCCAGCAGCCCCCGCCGAGCGGGAGGATCCTACAATGAGCAGTTCTTC
>TRBV19|TRBJ1-1|.|TRBD1
CASRPGQGKMNTEAFF
TGTGCCAGTAGGCCTGGACAGGGGAAGATGAACACTGAAGCTTTCTTT
>TRBV28|TRBJ2-7|once|TRBD2
CASKEGLAGGYEQYF
TGTGCCAGCAAGGAGGGGCTAGCGGGAGGCTACGAGCAGTACTTC
>TRBV4-1|TRBJ1-2|.|.
CASSQDRTAGDYGYTF
TGCGCCAGCAGCCAAGATCGGACGGCAGGAGACTATGGCTACACCTTC
>TRBV6-1|TRBJ1-1|.|.
CASSEQLRTEAFF
TGTGCCAGCAGTGAACAGCTCAGGACTGAAGCTTTCTTT
>TRBV7-2|TRBJ2-2|.|.
CASSLAGNTGELFF
TGTGCCAGCAGCTTAGCAGGAAACACCGGGGAGCTGTTTTTT
>TRBV30|TRBJ1-4|.|.
CAWGVLLSTNEKLFF
TGTGCCTGGGGCGTCCTCCTCTCAACTAATGAAAAACTGTTTTTT
>TRBV11-3|TRBJ2-3|once|TRBD1
CASSLSGRGDRNTQYF
TGTGCCAGCAGCTTAAGTGGCAGGGGGGACAGGAATACGCAGTATTTT
>TRBV20-1|TRBJ2-3|.|.
CSASSGTRPTDTQYF
TGCAGTGCTAGTAGTGGGACTCGCCCCACAGATACGCAGTATTTT
>TRBV7-9|TRBJ1-3|.|.
CASSNSGRNSGSTIYF
TGTGCCAGCAGCAACTCCGGACGGAACTCTGGAAGCACCATATATTTT
>TRBV10-3|TRBJ1-1|.|.
CAISEWSGQGTTEAFF
TGTGCCATCAGTGAGTGGTCAGGGCAGGGAACTACTGAAGCTTTCTTT